This T cell receptor beta chain was recorded in a study of regulatory T cells in long-lasting Graves disease (dated by TCRdb to the early 2020s). In the study overall: Antithyroid drugs had been taken for less than 3 months by newly diagnosed Graves' disease patients. Peripheral blood TCR sequencing and RNA sequencing compared persistent Graves' disease patients with newly diagnosed Graves' disease patients. The study took place in China and was registered as a clinical trial. TCR sequencing covered around 13 persistent and 20 or so newly diagnosed Graves' disease patients, 33 samples in total.

Preparation of the library involved multiplex PCR. The instrument was an Illumina HiSeq 4000. CDR3 regions were amplified by Arm-PCR with iRepertoire HTBI primers to construct TCR beta libraries. Gel purification was performed on PCR products prior to sequencing. As for how the authors treated the data: Gene usage analysis of CDR3 amino acid clonotypes used the roughly 60 TRBV and about 13 TRBJ segments found across samples. COPE and FqMerger were used to merge the filtered high-quality paired reads into contigs. BLAST was used to align contigs to IMGT TRBV, TRBD and TRBJ reference genes, and CDR3 was defined according to IMGT. Clonotypes above 0.1% frequency were classified as highly expanded clones. Repertoire diversity was measured by Shannon entropy, and V-J evenness by the Gini coefficient. Public clonotypes were defined as clonotypes shared by more than one individual. TCRdb trimmed public reads at Q25 via fastp, called clones via MiXCR and kept in-frame beta chains. CDR3 protein sequences are deduplicated, and each keeps its most common genes and DNA. These V and J calls derive from TCRdb rather than the authors' analysis. The sample table holds 510,000 or so distinct CDR3 sequences, of which about 12% were seen once. The ten largest clones represent 8% to 10% of the sample.

Taken from the germline V gene, the CDR1 and CDR2 loops are MNHNS and SASEGT. CDR3 length: 12 amino acids, cysteine to phenylalanine. Just the 36-base CDR3 DNA is kept, in frame starting at base 1. The junction shows trimming of 6 bases on V and 9 bases on J, plus 9 bases between the germline ends. In light of the paper, this sample's time point label describes: newly diagnosed GD, antithyroid drugs for less than 3 months. For both TCR sequencing and RNA sequencing, RNA was extracted from PBMCs using TRIzol. The diagnosis of Graves' disease was made according to American Thyroid Association guidelines. Recruitment of patients was carried out at an endocrinology department in Xi'an, China. Each patient gave approximately 8.8 milliliters of peripheral blood, collected in an EDTA anticoagulant tube. Ficoll Paque Plus density gradient separation was used to isolate PBMCs, and no further T cell sorting was performed. An Agilent 2100 Bioanalyzer and agarose gel were used to check RNA quality, and a NanoDrop 2000 was used to measure RNA concentration.

Paper-wide results and their limitations: Sequencing and analysis were restricted to the TCR beta chain. The study examined only peripheral blood because the primary lesion, thyroid tissue, could not be accessed. TRBV28, TRBJ1-2 and TRBJ2-5 were preferentially used in persistent disease, while TRBV20-1 and TRBJ2-1 were favored in newly diagnosed disease. More public clonotypes were shared among persistent patients (approximately 3,000) than among newly diagnosed patients (just under 1,000). Compared with newly diagnosed patients, persistent Graves' disease patients had lower TCR Shannon entropy and fewer highly expanded clones, which suggests clonal expansion. The authors acknowledged the small sample size as a limitation that may reduce accuracy.

This clonotype was seen only a few times. This receptor's antigen is unknown. No per-base quality is available; no much larger clone lies one base away. This sample also belongs to another study, concerning T cells in Graves' hyperthyroidism and ophthalmopathy. As noted in the second study: Stable Graves' hyperthyroidism was defined as the absence of progression to ophthalmopathy over 18 months of follow-up. Hyperthyroidism patients were newly diagnosed, with disease duration under 2 months, and aged 18 to 65 years. Any patient with an uncontrolled infection, another autoimmune disease, pregnancy or lactation was excluded. Diagnoses were based on clinical symptoms, serum thyroxine and TRAb, thyroid ultrasound and orbital computed tomography. The first round of RT-PCR for the TCR CDR3 was performed with the HTBI primer set and the Qiagen OneStep RT-PCR kit. Most expanded thyroid clonotypes (frequency above 0.001) were also found in blood, which suggests that blood repertoires may mirror thyroid immune responses. In cross-validation, a model built on a 13 V-J signature told ophthalmopathy apart from stable hyperthyroidism with approximately 90% sensitivity and about 81% specificity, and in testing the same model reached 80%/75%. In validation, the model predicted progression to ophthalmopathy a median of approximately 6.3 months before onset, with roughly 70% sensitivity and roughly 77% specificity. TCR V-J signatures able to tell the groups apart were searched for in a discovery cohort of 90 to 100 patients, of whom 40 to 45 had Graves' ophthalmopathy and about 60 had stable Graves' hyperthyroidism. Prospective prediction of ophthalmopathy was tested in an independent validation cohort consisting of 18 to 20 hyperthyroidism patients and some 15 patients who later progressed to ophthalmopathy. The 95 to 100 discovery patients were randomly divided into training and test sets at a 7:3 ratio. In addition, the study compared T-cell repertoires in thyroid tissue and in blood from five or six Graves' hyperthyroidism patients. Once sampling was done, hyperthyroidism patients were given methimazole at a starting dose of 30 mg daily, whereas ophthalmopathy patients were given high-dose intravenous methylprednisolone. Libraries were constructed in a second round of multiplex PCR, after which size selection and purification were performed. Sequencing of the libraries was done on an Illumina HiSeq2000 using paired-end 100 bp reads. SOAPnuke was used to process the raw data, removing reads that contained adapters or uncalled bases, had a mean Phred below 15, or lacked an exact match to the constant primer or identifier. COPE v1.2.5 was used to merge high-quality paired reads, and clonotypes were defined as unique nucleotide sequences. MiTCR v1.1 was used to align the clonotypes against IMGT TRBV, TRBD and TRBJ reference segments. Only V-J combinations with frequency above 0.0001, covering about 99% of repertoires, were analysed. A TCS score was defined as the ratio between F50 (clonal expansion) and ExV (chaos), using BLOSUM62-based TCRdist between CDR3 peptides within each V-J. Welch's t-statistics and random forest reduced roughly 540 V-J features to 13, which were used in a naive Bayes classifier (R e1071). Sample size was not statistically predetermined, and investigators were not blinded to group allocation. The paper reports TCR Vbeta CDR3 sequencing of approximately 140 peripheral blood samples: some 44 ophthalmopathy, roughly 74 hyperthyroidism and approximately 17 progressor patients.

The sequence came from a woman between 25 and 40 years old with Graves disease. Donor details come from another sample of the same person, matched by shared clones. This chain joins TRBV6-1 to TRBJ1-6; no D gene call is confident. The sequences come from peripheral blood mononuclear cells (PBMCs), collected at new diagnosis, from a patient treated with antithyroid drugs. The CDR3 protein sequence reads: CASRTGFSPLHF. In nucleotides, the sequence is TGTGCCAGCAGGACGGGATTTTCACCCCTCCACTTT.